This TCR beta chain was sequenced for a study of cytomegalovirus exposure and HLA in healthy donors. The wider study: Most genotyped donors, around 86% of 398, had Caucasian-associated genetic ancestry. Whole-study results and caveats: Later work found that TCR association rates differed between HLA loci; DRB1 had the most and HLA-C the fewest.

Regarding this clone: Its target is unknown.

Amplification used 60 Vbeta primers and 13 Jbeta primers. TCRdb's copy holds only in-frame clones and misses some; the assay was immunoSEQ multiplex PCR. The table shows 55,000 to 80,000 clones, with over 75% occurring only once. Germline trimming cut 3 bases from V and 6 bases from J; bases unmatched to any gene: 6. The CDR3 length is 15 residues. Germline CDR1 and CDR2: MGHRA and YSYEKL. The chain links TRBV4-1 to TRBJ2-5; TRBD2 agrees at 11 bases. Material for sequencing was PBMCs. The clonotype comes from a middle-aged man in good health and CMV-seronegative. The CDR3 nucleotides read TGCGCCAGCAGCCACCCGACTAGCGGGATAAAGACCCAGTACTTC. Residues: CASSHPTSGIKTQYF.